What follows describes a single TCR beta chain. This specimen comes from a study of blood T cell repertoires in COVID-19. In the source study's methods: By means of reference gene primer amplification, nucleated cell counts were estimated. Sequencing was performed with immunoSEQ multiplex PCR; in TCRdb, only in-frame clones are kept and a portion is missing. The D gene and trimming were derived from the DNA, and the V and J assignments and clone size from that table. The sample has 250,000 to 300,000 clones; approximately 88% are singletons. This CDR3 is built from 13 residues. V lost 2 bases, J lost 0 bases, and 5 bases lay in between. Looked up from germline, CDR1 is GTSNPN and CDR2 is SVGIG (reference sequence).

The rearrangement uses TRBV30 and TRBJ1-3; unclear D gene. The sample comprised peripheral blood. The TCR originated in a woman in her twenties or thirties who had recovered from COVID-19. The CDR3 coding sequence is TGTGCCTGGAGTTTCGGCTCTGGAAACACCATATATTTT. This translates into CAWSFGSGNTIYF.